These T cell receptor beta chains were read from a single sample in a study of blood T cells in healthy people across ages. TCRdb used MiXCR to reprocess the 5' RACE reads, holding one entry per CDR3 protein. Of just over 1 million distinct CDR3 sequences in the sample, 40% to 45% were seen once. Sample: blood. The receptors originated from an older woman in good health. CDR3s include the opening cysteine and the closing phenylalanine or tryptophan. The order of the fields is CDR3 protein, CDR3 DNA, V gene, D gene, clone size, J gene. A D gene is named only where the DNA matches it firmly. Some rows have no size entry. The others give once, few or many, or a class for an expanded clone.

CSARRTYNEQYF | TGCAGTGCTAGGAGGACATATAACGAGCAGTACTTC | TRBV20-1 | - | - | TRBJ2-7
CASSLSFEGYGYTF | TGTGCCAGCAGCCTGAGTTTCGAGGGGTATGGCTACACCTTC | TRBV7-9 | - | - | TRBJ1-2
CASRPPMGKQFF | TGTGCCAGCCGCCCCCCGATGGGGAAGCAGTTCTTC | TRBV6-5 | - | few | TRBJ2-1
CASSVDESWTEYQETQYF | TGTGCCAGCAGCGTAGATGAGTCCTGGACAGAGTACCAAGAGACCCAGTACTTC | TRBV9 | - | few | TRBJ2-5
CASSLQRSLWNEQFF | TGTGCCAGCAGCTTACAAAGAAGCCTTTGGAATGAGCAGTTCTTC | TRBV7-9 | - | - | TRBJ2-1
CASTTGNGKPQHF | TGTGCCAGTACGACAGGGAACGGGAAGCCCCAGCATTTT | TRBV27 | TRBD1 | - | TRBJ1-5
CASSQKGLTGHGYTF | TGTGCCAGCAGCCAAAAGGGTCTAACTGGCCATGGCTACACCTTC | TRBV14 | - | - | TRBJ1-2
CSARIGVTEAFF | TGCAGTGCTAGGATTGGGGTTACTGAAGCTTTCTTT | TRBV20-1 | - | once | TRBJ1-1
CASSGGLSPSYEQYF | TGTGCCAGCAGTGGCGGTCTTAGCCCCTCCTACGAGCAGTACTTC | TRBV2 | - | few | TRBJ2-7
CASRGLGGSREKLFF | TGTGCCAGCAGGGGACTGGGGGGAAGTAGGGAAAAACTGTTTTTT | TRBV27 | - | - | TRBJ1-4
CASSSLRSGDNQPQHF | TGTGCCAGCAGTTCCCTCCGGTCCGGGGACAATCAGCCCCAGCATTTT | TRBV6-5 | - | - | TRBJ1-5
CASSRTGVPYGYTF | TGTGCCAGCAGCCGCACGGGGGTCCCCTATGGCTACACCTTC | TRBV3-1 | - | many | TRBJ1-2
CSARDGAREEFNEQYF | TGCAGTGCTAGAGATGGGGCGCGGGAGGAATTTAACGAGCAGTACTTC | TRBV20-1 | TRBD2 | - | TRBJ2-7
CATSRGDSNYEQYF | TGTGCCACCAGCAGAGGGGACAGTAACTACGAGCAGTACTTC | TRBV15 | TRBD1 | - | TRBJ2-7
CASSQDRPSGSYEQYF | TGTGCCAGCAGCCAAGATCGGCCTAGCGGGAGTTACGAGCAGTACTTC | TRBV4-2 | TRBD2 | - | TRBJ2-7
CASSQAGVWADTQYF | TGTGCCAGCAGCCAAGCGGGAGTCTGGGCAGATACGCAGTATTTT | TRBV3-1 | - | - | TRBJ2-3
CASSSLDRADEQYF | TGTGCCAGCAGCTCCTTGGACAGGGCCGACGAGCAGTACTTC | TRBV7-2 | TRBD1 | - | TRBJ2-7
CASSYVASRDTQYF | TGTGCCAGCAGTTACGTGGCTAGCCGAGATACGCAGTATTTT | TRBV6-5 | - | - | TRBJ2-3
CASSQADRVLSGANVLTF | TGTGCCAGCAGCCAAGCGGACAGGGTTCTCTCTGGGGCCAACGTCCTGACTTTC | TRBV14 | TRBD1 | - | TRBJ2-6
CASRLRGDRGRYGYTF | TGTGCCAGCAGACTAAGGGGAGACAGGGGACGCTATGGCTACACCTTC | TRBV27 | TRBD1 | - | TRBJ1-2
CASTGDYSSYNEQFF | TGTGCCAGCACGGGGGACTACAGCTCCTACAATGAGCAGTTCTTC | TRBV2 | TRBD2 | - | TRBJ2-1